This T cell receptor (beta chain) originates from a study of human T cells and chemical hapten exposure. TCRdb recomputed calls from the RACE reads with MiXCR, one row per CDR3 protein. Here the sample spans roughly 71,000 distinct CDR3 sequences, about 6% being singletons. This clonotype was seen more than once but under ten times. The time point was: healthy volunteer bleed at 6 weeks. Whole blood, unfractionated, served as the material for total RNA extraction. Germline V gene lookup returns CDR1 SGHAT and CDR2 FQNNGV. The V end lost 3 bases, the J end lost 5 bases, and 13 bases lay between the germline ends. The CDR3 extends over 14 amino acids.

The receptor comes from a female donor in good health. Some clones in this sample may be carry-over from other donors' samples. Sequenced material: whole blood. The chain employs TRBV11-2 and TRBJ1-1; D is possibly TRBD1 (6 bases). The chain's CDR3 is CASSFGGAHTEAFF. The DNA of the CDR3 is TGTGCCAGCAGCTTTGGGGGGGCGCATACTGAAGCTTTCTTT.